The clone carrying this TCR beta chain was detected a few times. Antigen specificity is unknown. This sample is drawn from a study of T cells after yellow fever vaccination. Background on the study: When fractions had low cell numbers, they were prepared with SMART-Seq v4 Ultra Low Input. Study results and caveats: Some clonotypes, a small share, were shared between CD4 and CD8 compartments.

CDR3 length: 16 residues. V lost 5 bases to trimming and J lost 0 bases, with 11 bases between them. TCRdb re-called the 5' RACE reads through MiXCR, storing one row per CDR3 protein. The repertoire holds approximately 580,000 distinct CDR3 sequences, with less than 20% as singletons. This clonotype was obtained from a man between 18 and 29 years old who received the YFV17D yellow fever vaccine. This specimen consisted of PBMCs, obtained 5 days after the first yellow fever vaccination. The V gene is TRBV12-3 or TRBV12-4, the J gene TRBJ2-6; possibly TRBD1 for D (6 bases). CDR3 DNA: TGTGCCAGCAGTCAGACAGGTTACTCTGGGGCCAACGTCCTGACTTTC. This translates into CASSQTGYSGANVLTF.